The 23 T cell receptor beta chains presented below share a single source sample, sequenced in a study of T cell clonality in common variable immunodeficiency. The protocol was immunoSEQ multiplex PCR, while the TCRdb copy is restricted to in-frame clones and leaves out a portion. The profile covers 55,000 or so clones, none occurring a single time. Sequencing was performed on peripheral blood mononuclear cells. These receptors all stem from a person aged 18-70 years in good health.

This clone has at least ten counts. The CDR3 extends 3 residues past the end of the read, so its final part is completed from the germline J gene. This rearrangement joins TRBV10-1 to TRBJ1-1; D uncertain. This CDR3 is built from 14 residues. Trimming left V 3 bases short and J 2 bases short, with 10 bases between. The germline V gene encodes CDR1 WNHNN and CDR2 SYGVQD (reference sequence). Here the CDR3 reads CASSEGGINTEAFF. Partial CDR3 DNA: TGCGCCAGCAGTGAAGGCGGGATTAACACTGAA.

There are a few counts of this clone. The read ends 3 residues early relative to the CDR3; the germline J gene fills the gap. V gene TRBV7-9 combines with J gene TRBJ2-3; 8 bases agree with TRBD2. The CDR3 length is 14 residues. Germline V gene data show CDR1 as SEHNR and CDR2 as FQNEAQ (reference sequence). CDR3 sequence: CASERAGVQETQYF. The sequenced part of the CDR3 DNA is TGTGCCAGCGAAAGAGCGGGGGTCCAAGAGACG. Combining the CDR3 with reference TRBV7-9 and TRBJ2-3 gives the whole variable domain DTGVSQNPRHKITKRGQNVTFRCDPISEHNRLYWYRQTLGQGPEFLTYFQNEAQLEKSRLLSDRFSAERPKGSFSTLEIQRTEQGDSAMYLCASERAGVQETQYFGPGTRLTVL.

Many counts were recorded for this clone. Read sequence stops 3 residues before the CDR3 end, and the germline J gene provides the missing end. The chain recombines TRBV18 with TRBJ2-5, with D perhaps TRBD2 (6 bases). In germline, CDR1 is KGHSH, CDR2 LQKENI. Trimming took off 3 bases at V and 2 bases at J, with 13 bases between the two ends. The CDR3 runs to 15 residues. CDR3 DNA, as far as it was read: TGTGCCAGCTCACCGCTTCGCGGGGCGCAAGAGACC. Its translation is CASSPLRGAQET. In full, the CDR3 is CASSPLRGAQETQYF.

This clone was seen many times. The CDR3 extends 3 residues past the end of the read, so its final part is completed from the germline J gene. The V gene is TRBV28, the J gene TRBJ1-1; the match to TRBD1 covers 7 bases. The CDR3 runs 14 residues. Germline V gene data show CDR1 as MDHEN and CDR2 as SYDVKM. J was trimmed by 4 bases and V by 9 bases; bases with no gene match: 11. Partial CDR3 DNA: TGTGCCAGTCACGTTGGGGCAGGGGGCACTGAA. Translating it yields CASHVGAGGTE. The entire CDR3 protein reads CASHVGAGGTEAFF.

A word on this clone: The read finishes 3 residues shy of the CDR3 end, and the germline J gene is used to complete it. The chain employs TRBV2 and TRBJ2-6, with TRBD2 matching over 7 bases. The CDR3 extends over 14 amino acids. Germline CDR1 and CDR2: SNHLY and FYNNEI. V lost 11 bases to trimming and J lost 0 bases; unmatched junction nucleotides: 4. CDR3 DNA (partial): TGTGCCTGTCGACTAGCCTCTGGGGCCAACGTC. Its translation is CACRLASGANV. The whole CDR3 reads CACRLASGANVLTF.

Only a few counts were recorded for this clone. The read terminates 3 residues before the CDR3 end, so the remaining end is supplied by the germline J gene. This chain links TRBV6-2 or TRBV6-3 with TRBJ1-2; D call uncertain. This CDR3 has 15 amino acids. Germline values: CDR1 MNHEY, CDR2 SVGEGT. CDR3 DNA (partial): TGTGCCAGCAGTGACCGGACTAGCGGGAGTTCTGAC. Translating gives CASSDRTSGSSD. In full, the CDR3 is CASSDRTSGSSDYTF.

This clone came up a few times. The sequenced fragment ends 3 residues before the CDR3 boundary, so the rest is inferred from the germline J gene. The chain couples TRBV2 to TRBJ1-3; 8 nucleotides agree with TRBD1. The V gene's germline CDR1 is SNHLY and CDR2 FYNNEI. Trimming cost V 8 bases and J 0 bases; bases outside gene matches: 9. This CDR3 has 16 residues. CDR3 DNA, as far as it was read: TGTGCCAGCGGAACTCGGACAGGGAACTCTGGAAACACC. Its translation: CASGTRTGNSGNT. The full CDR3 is CASGTRTGNSGNTIYF.

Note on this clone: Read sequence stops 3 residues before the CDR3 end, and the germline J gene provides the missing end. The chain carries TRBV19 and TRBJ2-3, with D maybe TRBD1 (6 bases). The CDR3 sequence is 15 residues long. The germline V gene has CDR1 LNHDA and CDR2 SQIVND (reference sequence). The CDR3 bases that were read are TGTGCCAGTAGTCGAACAGGGCGGTTGGGTGAGACG. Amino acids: CASSRTGRLGET. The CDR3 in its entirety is CASSRTGRLGETQYF.

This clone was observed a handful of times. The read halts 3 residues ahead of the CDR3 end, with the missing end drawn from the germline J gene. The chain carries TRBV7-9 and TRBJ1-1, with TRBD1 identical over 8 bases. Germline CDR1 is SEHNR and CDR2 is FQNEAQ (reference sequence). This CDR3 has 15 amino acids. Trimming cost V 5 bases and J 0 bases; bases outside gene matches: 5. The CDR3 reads CASSNGQGMNTEAFF. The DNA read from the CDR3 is TGTGCCAGCAGCAACGGACAGGGAATGAACACTGAA. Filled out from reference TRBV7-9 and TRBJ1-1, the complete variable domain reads DTGVSQNPRHKITKRGQNVTFRCDPISEHNRLYWYRQTLGQGPEFLTYFQNEAQLEKSRLLSDRFSAERPKGSFSTLEIQRTEQGDSAMYLCASSNGQGMNTEAFFGQGTRLTVV.

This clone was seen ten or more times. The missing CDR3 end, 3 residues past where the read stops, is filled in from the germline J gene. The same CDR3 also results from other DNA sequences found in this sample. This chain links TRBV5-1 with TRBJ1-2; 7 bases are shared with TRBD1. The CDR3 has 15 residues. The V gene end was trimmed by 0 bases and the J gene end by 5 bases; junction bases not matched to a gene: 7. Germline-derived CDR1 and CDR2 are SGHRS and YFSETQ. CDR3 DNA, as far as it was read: TGCGCCAGCAGCTTGGAAGGGGGCAGAAATTATGGC. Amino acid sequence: CASSLEGGRNYG. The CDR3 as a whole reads CASSLEGGRNYGYTF.

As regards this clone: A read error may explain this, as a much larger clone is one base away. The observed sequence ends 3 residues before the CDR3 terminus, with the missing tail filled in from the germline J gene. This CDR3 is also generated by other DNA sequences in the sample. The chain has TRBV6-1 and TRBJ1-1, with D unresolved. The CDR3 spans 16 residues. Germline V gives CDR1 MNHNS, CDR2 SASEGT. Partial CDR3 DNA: TGTGCCAGCAGTGATAATGTGGGTAGCGGGAGCTTGGGA. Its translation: CASSDNVGSGSLG. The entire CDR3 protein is CASSDNVGSGSLGAFF.

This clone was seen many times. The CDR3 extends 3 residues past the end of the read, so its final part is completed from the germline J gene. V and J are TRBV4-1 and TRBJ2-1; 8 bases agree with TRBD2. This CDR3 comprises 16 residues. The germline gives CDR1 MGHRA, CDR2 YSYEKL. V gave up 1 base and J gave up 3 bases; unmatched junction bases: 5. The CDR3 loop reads CASSQGIAGNYNEQFF. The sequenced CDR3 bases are TGCGCCAGCAGCCAAGGCATAGCGGGAAACTACAATGAG.

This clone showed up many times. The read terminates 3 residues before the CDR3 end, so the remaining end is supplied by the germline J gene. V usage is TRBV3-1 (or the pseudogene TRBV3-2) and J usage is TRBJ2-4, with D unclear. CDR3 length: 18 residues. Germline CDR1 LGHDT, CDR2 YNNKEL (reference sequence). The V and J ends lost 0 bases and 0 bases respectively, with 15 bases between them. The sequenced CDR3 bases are TGTGCCAGCAGCCAAGAGGGCAGAATTCTTATAGCCAAAAACATT. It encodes CASSQEGRILIAKNI. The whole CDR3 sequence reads CASSQEGRILIAKNIQYF.

The sequenced CDR3 bases are TGTGCCAGCAGCTTAACGGCTCTGGACAGGGAGAGCTCCTCTGGGGCCAACGTA. Protein sequence: CASSLTALDRESSSGANV. The whole CDR3 sequence is CASSLTALDRESSSGANVLFF. The chain is built from TRBV7-3 and TRBJ1-4, with TRBD1 matching over 8 bases. The sequenced fragment ends 3 residues before the CDR3 boundary, so the rest is inferred from the germline J gene. The CDR3 is 21 residues long. In germline, CDR1 is SGHTA, CDR2 FQGTGA.

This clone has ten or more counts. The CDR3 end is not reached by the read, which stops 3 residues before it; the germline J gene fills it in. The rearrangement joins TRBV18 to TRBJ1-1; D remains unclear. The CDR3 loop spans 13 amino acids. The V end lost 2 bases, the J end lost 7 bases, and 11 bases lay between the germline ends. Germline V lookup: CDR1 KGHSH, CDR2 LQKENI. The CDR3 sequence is CASSPVRLVEAFF. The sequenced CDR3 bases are TGTGCCAGCTCACCAGTTCGACTAGTTGAA.

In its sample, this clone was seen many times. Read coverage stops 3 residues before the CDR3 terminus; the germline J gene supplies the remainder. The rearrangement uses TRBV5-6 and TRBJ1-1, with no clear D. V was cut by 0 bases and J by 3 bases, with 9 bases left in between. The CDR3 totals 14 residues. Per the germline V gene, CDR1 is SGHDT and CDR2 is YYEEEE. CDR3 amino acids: CASSLAGRYTEAFF. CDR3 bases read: TGTGCCAGCAGCTTGGCTGGCCGTTACACTGAA.

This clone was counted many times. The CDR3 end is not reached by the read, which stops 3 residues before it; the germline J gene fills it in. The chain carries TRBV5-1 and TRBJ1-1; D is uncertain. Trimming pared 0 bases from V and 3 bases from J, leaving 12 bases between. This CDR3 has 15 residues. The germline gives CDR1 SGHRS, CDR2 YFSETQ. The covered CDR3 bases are TGCGCCAGCAGCTTGGTCGAAAGCCTCCACACTGAA. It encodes CASSLVESLHTE. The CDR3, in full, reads CASSLVESLHTEAFF.

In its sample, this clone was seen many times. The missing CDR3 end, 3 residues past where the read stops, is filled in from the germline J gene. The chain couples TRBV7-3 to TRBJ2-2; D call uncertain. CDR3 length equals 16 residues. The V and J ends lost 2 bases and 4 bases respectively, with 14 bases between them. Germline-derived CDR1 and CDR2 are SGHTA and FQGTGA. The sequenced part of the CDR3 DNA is TGTGCCAGCAGCTTATTTGCGGAGCTTGGCACCGGGGAG. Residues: CASSLFAELGTGE. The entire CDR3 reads CASSLFAELGTGELFF.

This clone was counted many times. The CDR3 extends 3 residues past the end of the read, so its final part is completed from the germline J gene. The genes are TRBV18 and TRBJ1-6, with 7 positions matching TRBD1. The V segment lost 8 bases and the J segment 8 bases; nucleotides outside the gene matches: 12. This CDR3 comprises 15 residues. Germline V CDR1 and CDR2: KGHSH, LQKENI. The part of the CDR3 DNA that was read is TGTGCCAGCGCCAACAGGGGAAGCGGCGATTCACCC. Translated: CASANRGSGDSP. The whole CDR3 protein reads CASANRGSGDSPLHF.

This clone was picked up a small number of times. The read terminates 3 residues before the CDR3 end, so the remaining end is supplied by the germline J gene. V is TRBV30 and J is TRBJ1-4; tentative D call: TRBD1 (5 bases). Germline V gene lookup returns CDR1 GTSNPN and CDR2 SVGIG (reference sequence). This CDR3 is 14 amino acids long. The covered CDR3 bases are TGTGCCTGGTTGGGGTTTTCTGGGGCCAACGTA. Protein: CAWLGFSGANV. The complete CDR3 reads CAWLGFSGANVLFF. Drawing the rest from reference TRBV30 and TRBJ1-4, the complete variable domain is SQTIHQWPATLVQPVGSPLSLECTVEGTSNPNLYWYRQAAGRGLQLLFYSVGIGQISSEVPQNLSASRPQDRQFILSSKKLLLSDSGFYLCAWLGFSGANVLFFGSGTQLSVL.

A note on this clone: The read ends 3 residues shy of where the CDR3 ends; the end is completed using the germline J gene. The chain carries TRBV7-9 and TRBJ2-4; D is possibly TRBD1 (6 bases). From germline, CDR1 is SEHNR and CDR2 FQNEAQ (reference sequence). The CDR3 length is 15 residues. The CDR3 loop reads CASSLDQGFSDGQYF. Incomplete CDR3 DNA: TGTGCCAGCAGCTTAGATCAGGGGTTCTCGGATGGT. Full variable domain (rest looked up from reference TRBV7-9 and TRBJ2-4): DTGVSQNPRHKITKRGQNVTFRCDPISEHNRLYWYRQTLGQGPEFLTYFQNEAQLEKSRLLSDRFSAERPKGSFSTLEIQRTEQGDSAMYLCASSLDQGFSDGQYFGAGTRLSVL.

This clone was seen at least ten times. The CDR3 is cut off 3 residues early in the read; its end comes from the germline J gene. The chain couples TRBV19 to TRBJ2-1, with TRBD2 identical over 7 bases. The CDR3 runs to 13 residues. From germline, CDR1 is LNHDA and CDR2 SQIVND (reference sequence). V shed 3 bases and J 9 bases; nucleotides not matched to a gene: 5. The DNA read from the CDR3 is TGTGCCAGTAGTATGGGGGGGAAGGGTGAG. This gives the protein CASSMGGKGE. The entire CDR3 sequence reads CASSMGGKGEQFF.

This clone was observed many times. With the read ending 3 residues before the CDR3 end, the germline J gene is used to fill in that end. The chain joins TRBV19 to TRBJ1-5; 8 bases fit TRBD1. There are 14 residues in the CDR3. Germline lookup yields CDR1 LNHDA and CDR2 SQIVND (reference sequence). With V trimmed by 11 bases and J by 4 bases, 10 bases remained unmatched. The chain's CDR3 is CARLTDRENQPQHF. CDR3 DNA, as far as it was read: TGTGCCCGCCTCACGGACAGGGAGAATCAGCCC.